The 8 T cell receptor beta chains in this list originate from one sample, sequenced in a study of blood T cell repertoires in COVID-19. The repertoire was sequenced with immunoSEQ multiplex PCR; TCRdb's copy has only in-frame clones and lacks some. Among about 300,000 clones listed, approximately 90% were seen once. The sequencing sample was made of PBMCs or T cells enriched from blood (not recorded which). These receptors were collected from a woman between 18 and 30 years old who had recovered from COVID-19.

This rearrangement joins TRBV12-3 or TRBV12-4 to TRBJ1-3, with TRBD1 as a possible D gene (6 bases). The CDR3 loop spans 13 amino acids. Trimming took 8 bases from V and 4 from J, leaving 12 bases between them. The CDR3 spells CASRGDIGNTIYF. CDR3 sequence (DNA): TGTGCCAGCCGGGGGGACATCGGAAACACCATATATTTT.

The gene calls are TRBV24-1 and TRBJ1-2, with D perhaps matching TRBD1 (6 bases). Germline CDR1 and CDR2: KGHDR and SFDVKD. V lost 2 bases, J lost 0 bases, and 6 bases lay in between. The CDR3 length is 14 residues. CDR3 amino acids: CATSDWTANYGYTF. The CDR3, as DNA: TGTGCCACCAGTGATTGGACAGCTAACTATGGCTACACCTTC.

This sequence joins TRBV6-5 and TRBJ1-1, with 9 bases identical to TRBD1. Unmatched junction bases numbered 7, after V lost 5 bases and J lost 3 bases. Germline V gene sequence: CDR1 MNHEY, CDR2 SVGAGI. The CDR3 loop spans 15 amino acids. The chain's CDR3 is CASSLRDRDDTEAFF. CDR3 DNA sequence: TGTGCCAGCAGTCTCCGGGACAGGGATGACACTGAAGCTTTCTTT.

The chain links TRBV7-9 to TRBJ1-1; no clear D gene. V dropped 9 bases and J dropped 6 bases, with 11 bases sitting between them. Germline V lookup: CDR1 SEHNR, CDR2 FQNEAQ (reference sequence). This CDR3 contains 11 residues. The CDR3 nucleotides read TGTGCCAGTGGAGAGGGATCTGAAGCTTTCTTT. Translation gives CASGEGSEAFF.

The V call is TRBV6-5, the J call TRBJ1-5; the D gene is possibly TRBD1 (5 bases). Per germline, CDR1 MNHEY and CDR2 SVGAGI. CDR3 size: 15 residues. V was cut by 4 bases and J by 5 bases, with 15 bases left in between. The CDR3 coding sequence is TGTGCCAGCAGTTCGCTCTCGGGGGGGTATCAGCCCCAGCATTTT. This encodes CASSSLSGGYQPQHF.

This clone appeared once. The chain employs TRBV30 and TRBJ1-6; the match to TRBD1 covers 9 bases. This CDR3 has 13 amino acids. The V and J ends lost 7 bases and 10 bases, in that order; junction bases with no gene match: 8. CDR1 and CDR2 (germline): GTSNPN, SVGIG (reference sequence). The CDR3 protein is CALTQGARSPLHF. The CDR3 DNA reads as TGTGCCTTGACACAGGGGGCGCGATCACCCCTCCACTTT.

This chain uses TRBV6-1 with TRBJ1-4; 10 nucleotides align to TRBD1. V shed 4 bases and J 10 bases; nucleotides not matched to a gene: 12. The CDR3 loop spans 16 amino acids. Germline V CDR1 and CDR2: MNHNS, SASEGT. Here the CDR3 DNA reads TGTGCCAGCAGTGGACGACAGGGGGCGAATCTATCAAAACTGTTTTTT. Protein sequence: CASSGRQGANLSKLFF.

J is TRBJ2-3 and V is TRBV18; 12 bases are a match to TRBD2. The CDR3 loop spans 16 amino acids. V lost 4 bases to trimming and J lost 6 bases; unmatched junction nucleotides: 8. Germline CDR1 KGHSH, CDR2 LQKENI. DNA for the CDR3: TGTGCCAGCTCACGGGGACTAGCGGGTTTCAGCGATACGCAGTATTTT. Translation: CASSRGLAGFSDTQYF.